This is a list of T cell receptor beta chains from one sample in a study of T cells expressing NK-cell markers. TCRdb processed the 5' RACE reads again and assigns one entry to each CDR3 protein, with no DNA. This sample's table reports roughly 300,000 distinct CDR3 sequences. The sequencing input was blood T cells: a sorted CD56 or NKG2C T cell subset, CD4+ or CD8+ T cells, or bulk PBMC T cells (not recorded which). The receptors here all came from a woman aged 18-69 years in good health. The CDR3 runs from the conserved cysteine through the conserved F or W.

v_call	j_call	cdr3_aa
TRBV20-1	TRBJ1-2	CSAPGQGGYGYTF
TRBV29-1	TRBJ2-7	CSVGGSSYEQYF
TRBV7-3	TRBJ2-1	CASSLSGFDEQFF
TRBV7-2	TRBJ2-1	CASSVRDPKSNEQFF
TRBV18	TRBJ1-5	CASSLQGADQPQHF
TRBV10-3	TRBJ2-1	CAIMDRGGNEQFF
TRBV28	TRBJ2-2	CASSAEGRNTGELFF
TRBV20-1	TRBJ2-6	CSARGGTGANVLTF
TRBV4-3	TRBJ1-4	CASSQGLQGLLGGEKLFF
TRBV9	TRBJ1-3	CASSVEGVFSGNTIYF
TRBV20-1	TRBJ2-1	CSATPLGGEQFF
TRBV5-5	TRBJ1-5	CASSGGVFSNQPQHF
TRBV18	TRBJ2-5	CASSSGSQETQYF
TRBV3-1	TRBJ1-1	CASSQGQVNTEAFF
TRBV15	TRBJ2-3	CATSTGTDTQYF
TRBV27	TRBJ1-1	CASSPLDRVNTEAFF
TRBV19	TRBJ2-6	CASSARILGTGANVLTF
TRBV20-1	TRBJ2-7	CSARWTSGPYEQYF
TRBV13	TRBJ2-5	CASQLGVQETQYF
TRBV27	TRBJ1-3	CASSLGQGTGNTIYF
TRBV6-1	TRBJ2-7	CASSGDTVYEQYF
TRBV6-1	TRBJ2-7	CASRTIGTAVYEQYF
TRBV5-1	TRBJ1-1	CASSLPANTEAFF
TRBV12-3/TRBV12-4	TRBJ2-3	CASSLTGPSTDTQYF
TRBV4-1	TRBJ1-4	CASSSHNEKLFF
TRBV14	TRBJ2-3	CASSQDLGQVTPRQYF
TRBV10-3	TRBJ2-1	CAISTSGLYNEQFF
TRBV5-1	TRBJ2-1	CASSLSGGERTFYNEQFF
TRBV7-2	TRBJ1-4	CASSLAGAVTATNEKLFF
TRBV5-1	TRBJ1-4	CASSLGGLGEKLFF
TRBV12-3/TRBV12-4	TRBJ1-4	CASSRPGEAGEKLFF
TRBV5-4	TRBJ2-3	CASSRGTSAHTDTQYF
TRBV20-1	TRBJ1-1	CSARRGGRSTEAFF
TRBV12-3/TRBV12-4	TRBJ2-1	CASSLLAGSYNEQFF
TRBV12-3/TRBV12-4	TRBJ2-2	CASSPPGLAGVGRNTGELFF
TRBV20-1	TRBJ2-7	CSATSWGLYEQYF